The 13 T cell receptor beta chains below all came from one sample that was sequenced in a study of T cell responses to AZD1222 COVID-19 vaccine. Sequencing was performed with immunoSEQ multiplex PCR; in TCRdb, only in-frame clones are kept and a portion is missing. The sample records 120,000 to 150,000 clones, about 87% being singletons. The specimen comprised peripheral blood, sampled on day 0 of AZD1222 vaccination. The receptor source for this set is an adult in good health.

This chain connects TRBV7-4 to TRBJ2-5, with 11 bases matching TRBD2. Per germline, CDR1 SGHVT and CDR2 SQSDAQ. The junction had 7 bases not matched to a gene; V was cut back by 0 bases and J by 1 base. This CDR3 has 18 amino acids. CDR3 loop: CASSLAPLAGAIQETQYF. DNA of the CDR3: TGTGCCAGCAGCTTAGCCCCACTAGCGGGGGCCATCCAAGAGACCCAGTACTTC.

V is TRBV9 and J is TRBJ2-3; D is possibly TRBD2 (6 bases). This CDR3 has 17 amino acids. CDR1 SGDLS and CDR2 YYNGEE come from the germline V gene. Trimming pared 1 base from V and 2 bases from J, leaving 17 bases between. The CDR3 protein is CASSVLRAGLDTDTQYF. The CDR3 DNA sequence: TGTGCCAGCAGCGTATTGCGGGCGGGACTGGACACAGATACGCAGTATTTT.

This chain joins TRBV9 and TRBJ1-1; D uncertain. The CDR3 runs to 15 residues. From germline, CDR1 is SGDLS and CDR2 YYNGEE. V lost 3 bases and J 1 base, leaving 13 bases between the germline ends. The CDR3 DNA is TGTGCCAGCAGCGGGACGAACTTCCAGAACACTGAAGCTTTCTTT. The encoded protein is CASSGTNFQNTEAFF.

This rearrangement joins TRBV7-2 to TRBJ1-2; TRBD1 matches at 7 bases. Per the germline V gene, CDR1 is SGHTA and CDR2 is FQGNSA. The CDR3 runs 14 residues. Trimming cost V 4 bases and J 8 bases; bases outside gene matches: 10. The CDR3 loop is CASSSQGGRSGYTF. The CDR3 bases are TGTGCCAGCAGCTCGCAGGGGGGGAGGTCCGGCTACACCTTC.

Written as DNA, the CDR3 is TGTGATACAGCGGGAGAGAATTCACCCCTCCACTTT. Translating it yields CDTAGENSPLHF. The chain has TRBV21-1 and TRBJ1-6. TRBV21-1 is marked as a pseudogene. This CDR3 comprises 12 residues.

V and J are TRBV28 and TRBJ1-5; TRBD1 agrees at 7 bases. CDR3 size: 14 residues. CDR1 and CDR2 from the germline V gene are MDHEN and SYDVKM. The J segment lost 4 bases and the V segment lost 6 bases, leaving 6 bases of the junction unmatched. DNA of the CDR3: TGTGCCAGCAGGGGTCAGGGGGTTAATCAGCCCCAGCATTTT. Translated, it gives CASRGQGVNQPQHF.

The chain couples TRBV7-9 to TRBJ1-5; D gene unclear. Trimming took off 1 base at V and 2 bases at J, with 9 bases between the two ends. The CDR3 sequence is 15 residues long. Germline CDR1 is SEHNR and CDR2 is FQNEAQ (reference sequence). This CDR3 is CASSLGGRGNQPQHF. As DNA, the CDR3 is TGTGCCAGCAGCTTAGGGGGAAGGGGCAATCAGCCCCAGCATTTT.

The rearrangement uses TRBV13 and TRBJ1-1, with D hard to call. Per the germline V gene, CDR1 is PRHDT and CDR2 is FYEKMQ (reference sequence). V was pared by 5 bases and J by 0 bases, with 7 bases between. The CDR3 contains 13 residues. The CDR3, as DNA: TGTGCCAGCAGCCTACAGATGAACACTGAAGCTTTCTTT. Its translation is CASSLQMNTEAFF. Looking up the rest from reference TRBV13 and TRBJ1-1 gives the full variable domain: AAGVIQSPRHLIKEKRETATLKCYPIPRHDTVYWYQQGPGQDPQFLISFYEKMQSDKGSIPDRFSAQQFSDYHSELNMSSLELGDSALYFCASSLQMNTEAFFGQGTRLTVV.

The chain employs TRBV6-2 or TRBV6-3 and TRBJ2-6; 10 nucleotides match TRBD1. Germline V CDR1 and CDR2: MNHEY, SVGEGT. V trimming: 5 bases; J trimming: 2 bases; junction bases outside the gene matches: 6. The CDR3 covers 17 residues. The CDR3 DNA reads TGTGCCAGCAGTGACAGGGGGCTGGTAACTGGGGCCAACGTCCTGACTTTC. It codes for CASSDRGLVTGANVLTF.

The CDR3 region has the DNA TGTGCCAGCAGCCAGGCCCCGCCTCCCACAGATACGCAGTATTTT. Protein product: CASSQAPPPTDTQYF. V and J are TRBV14 and TRBJ2-3, with D uncertain. Trimming stripped 3 bases from V and 2 bases from J, with 12 bases between. This CDR3 contains 15 residues. Germline V gives CDR1 SGHDN, CDR2 FVKESK.

The chain employs TRBV5-1 and TRBJ2-7; 10 bases are a match to TRBD1. The CDR3 extends over 19 amino acids. Germline CDR1 is SGHRS and CDR2 is YFSETQ. Losses at the gene ends were 1 base for V and 6 bases for J; bases not matched to a gene: 19. In DNA, the CDR3 is TGCGCCAGCAGCTTGACACTAAACTCCGGGACAGGGGTGGGTAGCGAGCAGTACTTC. The encoded protein is CASSLTLNSGTGVGSEQYF.

In this sample, this clone turned up a few times. The CDR3 protein is CASSHRSYEQYF. The CDR3 DNA reads TGTGCCAGTAGCCACAGGAGCTACGAGCAGTACTTC. The chain combines TRBV19 with TRBJ2-7, with D possibly TRBD1 on 5 matching bases. Trimming pared 6 bases from V and 3 bases from J, leaving 9 bases between. The CDR3 runs to 12 residues. Germline CDR1 LNHDA, CDR2 SQIVND (reference sequence).

This chain links TRBV10-3 with TRBJ1-2, with D perhaps TRBD1 (5 bases). The CDR3 is 17 amino acids. Germline V gene sequence: CDR1 ENHRY, CDR2 SYGVKD. With 3 bases removed from V and 0 bases from J, the gap between germline ends came to 17 bases. DNA for the CDR3: TGTGCCATCAGTGACCCGGGACGGATACCCCCTAACTATGGCTACACCTTC. Its protein product is CAISDPGRIPPNYGYTF.